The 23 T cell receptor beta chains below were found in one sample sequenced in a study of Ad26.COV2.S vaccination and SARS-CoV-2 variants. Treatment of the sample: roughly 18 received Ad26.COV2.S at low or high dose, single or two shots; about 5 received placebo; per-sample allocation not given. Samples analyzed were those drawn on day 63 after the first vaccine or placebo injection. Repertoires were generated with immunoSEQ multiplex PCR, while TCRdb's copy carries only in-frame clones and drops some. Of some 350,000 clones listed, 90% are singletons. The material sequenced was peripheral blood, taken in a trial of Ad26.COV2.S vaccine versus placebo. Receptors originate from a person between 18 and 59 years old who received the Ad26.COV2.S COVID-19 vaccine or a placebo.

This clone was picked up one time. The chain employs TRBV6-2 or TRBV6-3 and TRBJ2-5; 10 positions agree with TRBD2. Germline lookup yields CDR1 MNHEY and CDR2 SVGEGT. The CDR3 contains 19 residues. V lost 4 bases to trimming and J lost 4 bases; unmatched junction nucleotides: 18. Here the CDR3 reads CASSSRAGGRLTMGETQYF. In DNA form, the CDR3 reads TGTGCCAGCAGTTCCAGAGCGGGGGGGCGTCTCACCATGGGAGAGACCCAGTACTTC.

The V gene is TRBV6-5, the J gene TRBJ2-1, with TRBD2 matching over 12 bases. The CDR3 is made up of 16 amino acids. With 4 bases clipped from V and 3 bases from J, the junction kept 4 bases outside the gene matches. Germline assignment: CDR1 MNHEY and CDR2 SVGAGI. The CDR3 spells CASSSTTSGSYNEQFF. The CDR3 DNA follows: TGTGCCAGCAGTTCCACGACTAGCGGGAGCTACAATGAGCAGTTCTTC.

The CDR3 DNA follows: TGTGCCAGCAGTTTAGAGTCCCAGGCACGAGAAGCTTTCTTT. Translated: CASSLESQAREAFF. The chain joins TRBV28 to TRBJ1-1, with D unresolved. Germline V gene sequence: CDR1 MDHEN, CDR2 SYDVKM. There are 14 residues in the CDR3. V was shortened by 2 bases and J by 8 bases, with 15 bases between the two germline ends.

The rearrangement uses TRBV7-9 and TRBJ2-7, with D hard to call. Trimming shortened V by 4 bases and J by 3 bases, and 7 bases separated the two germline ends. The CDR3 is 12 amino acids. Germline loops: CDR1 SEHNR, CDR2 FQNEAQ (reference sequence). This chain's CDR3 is CASSSYYYEQYV. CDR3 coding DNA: TGTGCCAGCAGCTCGTACTACTACGAGCAGTACGTC.

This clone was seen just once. CDR3 loop: CASSFRLGTDTQYF. As DNA, the CDR3 is TGTGCCAGCAGTTTCAGGTTGGGCACAGATACGCAGTATTTT. The chain joins TRBV27 to TRBJ2-3, with unresolved D. Germline V gene lookup returns CDR1 MNHEY and CDR2 SMNVEV (reference sequence). V was shortened by 3 bases and J by 1 base, with 8 bases between the two germline ends. The CDR3 totals 14 residues.

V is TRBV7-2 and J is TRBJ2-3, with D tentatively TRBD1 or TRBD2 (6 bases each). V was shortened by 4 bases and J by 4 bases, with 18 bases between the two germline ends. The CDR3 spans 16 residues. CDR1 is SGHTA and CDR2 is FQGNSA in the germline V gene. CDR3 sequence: CASSYLSGAGADTQYF. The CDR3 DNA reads TGTGCCAGCAGCTACCTCTCGGGGGCTGGGGCAGATACGCAGTATTTT.

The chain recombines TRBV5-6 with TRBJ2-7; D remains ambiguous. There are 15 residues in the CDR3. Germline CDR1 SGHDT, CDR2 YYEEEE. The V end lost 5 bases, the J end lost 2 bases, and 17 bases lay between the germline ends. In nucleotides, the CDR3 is TGTGCCAGCAGAACTGCGGCGGCAGGCCCCTACGAGCAGTACTTC. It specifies CASRTAAAGPYEQYF.

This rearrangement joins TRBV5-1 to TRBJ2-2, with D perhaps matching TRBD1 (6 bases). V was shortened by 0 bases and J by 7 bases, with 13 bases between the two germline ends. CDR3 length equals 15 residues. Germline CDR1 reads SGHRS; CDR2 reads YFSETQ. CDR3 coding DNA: TGCGCCAGCAGCTTGGTTCCAGGGGCGGGCGGGGAGCTGTTTTTT. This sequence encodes CASSLVPGAGGELFF. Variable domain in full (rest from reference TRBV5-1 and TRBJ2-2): KAGVTQTPRYLIKTRGQQVTLSCSPISGHRSVSWYQQTPGQGLQFLFEYFSETQRNKGNFPGRFSGRQFSNSRSEMNVSTLELGDSALYLCASSLVPGAGGELFFGEGSRLTVL.

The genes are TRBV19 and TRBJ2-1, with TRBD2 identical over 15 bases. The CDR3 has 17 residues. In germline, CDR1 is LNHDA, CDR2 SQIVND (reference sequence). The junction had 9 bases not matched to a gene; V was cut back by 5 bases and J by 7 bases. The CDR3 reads CASSPGTSGGLWNEQFF. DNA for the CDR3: TGTGCCAGTAGTCCCGGGACTAGCGGGGGGCTTTGGAATGAGCAGTTCTTC.

CDR3: CASSTSGRAETQYF. The DNA for the CDR3 is TGTGCCAGCAGTACGAGCGGGAGGGCCGAGACCCAGTACTTC. This chain links TRBV6-2 or TRBV6-3 with TRBJ2-5, with 10 bases identical to TRBD2. This CDR3 has 14 amino acids. From germline, CDR1 is MNHEY and CDR2 SVGEGT. With 5 bases clipped from V and 5 bases from J, the junction kept 5 bases outside the gene matches.

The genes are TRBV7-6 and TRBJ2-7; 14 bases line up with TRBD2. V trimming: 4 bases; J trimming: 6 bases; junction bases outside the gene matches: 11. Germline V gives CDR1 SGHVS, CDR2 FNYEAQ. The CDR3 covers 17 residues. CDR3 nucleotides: TGTGCCAGCAGCTCAGAAAGGGGACTAGCGGGGGAATCCGAGCAGTACTTC. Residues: CASSSERGLAGESEQYF.

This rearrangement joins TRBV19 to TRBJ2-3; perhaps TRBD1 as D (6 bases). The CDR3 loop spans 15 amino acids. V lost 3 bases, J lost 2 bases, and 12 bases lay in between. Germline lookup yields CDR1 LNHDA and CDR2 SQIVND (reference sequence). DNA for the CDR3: TGTGCCAGTAGTATTAAGGCAGGGGTCACAGATACGCAGTATTTT. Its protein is CASSIKAGVTDTQYF.

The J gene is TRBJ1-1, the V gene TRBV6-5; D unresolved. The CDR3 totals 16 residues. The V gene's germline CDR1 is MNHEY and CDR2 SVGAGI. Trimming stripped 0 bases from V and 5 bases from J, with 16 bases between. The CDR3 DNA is TGTGCCAGCAGTTACTCTGGATCCTCCTATGGGACTGAAGCTTTCTTT. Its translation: CASSYSGSSYGTEAFF.

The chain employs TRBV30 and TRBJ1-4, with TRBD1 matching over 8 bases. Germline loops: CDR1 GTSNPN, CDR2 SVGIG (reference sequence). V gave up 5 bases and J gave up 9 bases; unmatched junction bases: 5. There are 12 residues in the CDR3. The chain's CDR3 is CAWGQGGQKLFF. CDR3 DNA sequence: TGTGCCTGGGGACAGGGCGGTCAAAAACTGTTTTTT. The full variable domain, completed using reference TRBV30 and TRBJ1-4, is SQTIHQWPATLVQPVGSPLSLECTVEGTSNPNLYWYRQAAGRGLQLLFYSVGIGQISSEVPQNLSASRPQDRQFILSSKKLLLSDSGFYLCAWGQGGQKLFFGSGTQLSVL.

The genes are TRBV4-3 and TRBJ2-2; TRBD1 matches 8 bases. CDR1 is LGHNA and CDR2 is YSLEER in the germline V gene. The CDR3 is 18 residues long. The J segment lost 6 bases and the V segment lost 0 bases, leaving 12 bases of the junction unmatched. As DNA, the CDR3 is TGCGCCAGCAGCCAAGAAGGGGACCGTGACAGGGGCCCCGGGGAGCTGTTTTTT. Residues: CASSQEGDRDRGPGELFF.

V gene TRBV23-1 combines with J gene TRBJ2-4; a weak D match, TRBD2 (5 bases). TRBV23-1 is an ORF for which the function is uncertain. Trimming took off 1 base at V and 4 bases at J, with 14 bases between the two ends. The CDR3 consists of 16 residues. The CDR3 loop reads CASSQWTWGAKNIQYF. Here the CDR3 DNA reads TGCGCCAGCAGTCAATGGACTTGGGGTGCAAAAAACATTCAGTACTTC.

CDR3 bases: TGTGCCAGCCTGACGTGGAGTGGGGCCCACACCGGGGAGCTGTTTTTT. Residues: CASLTWSGAHTGELFF. The chain uses TRBV11-3 and TRBJ2-2, with a possible D match to TRBD1 (5 bases). Germline CDR1 SGHNT, CDR2 YENEEA. This CDR3 comprises 16 residues. The germline V and J ends were trimmed by 8 bases and 3 bases, with 19 bases remaining between them.

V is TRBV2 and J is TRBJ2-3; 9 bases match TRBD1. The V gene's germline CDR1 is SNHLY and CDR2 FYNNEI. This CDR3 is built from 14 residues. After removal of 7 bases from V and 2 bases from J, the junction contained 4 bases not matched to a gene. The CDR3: CASMTGGTTDTQYF. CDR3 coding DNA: TGTGCCAGCATGACAGGGGGTACCACAGATACGCAGTATTTT.

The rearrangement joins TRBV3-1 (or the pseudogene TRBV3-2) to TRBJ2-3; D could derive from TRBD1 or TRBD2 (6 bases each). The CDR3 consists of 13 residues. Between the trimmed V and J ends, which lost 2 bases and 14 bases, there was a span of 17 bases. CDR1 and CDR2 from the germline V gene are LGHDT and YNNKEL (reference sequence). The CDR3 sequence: CASSQYAGGAGYF. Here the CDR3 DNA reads TGTGCCAGCAGCCAATATGCCGGGGGCGCGGGGTATTTT.

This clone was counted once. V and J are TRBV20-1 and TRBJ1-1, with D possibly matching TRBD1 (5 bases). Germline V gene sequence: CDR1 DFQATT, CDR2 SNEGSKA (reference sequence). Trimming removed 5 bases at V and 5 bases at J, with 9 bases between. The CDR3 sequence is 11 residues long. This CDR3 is CSAHGGTEAFF. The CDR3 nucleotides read TGCAGTGCTCATGGGGGAACTGAAGCTTTCTTT.

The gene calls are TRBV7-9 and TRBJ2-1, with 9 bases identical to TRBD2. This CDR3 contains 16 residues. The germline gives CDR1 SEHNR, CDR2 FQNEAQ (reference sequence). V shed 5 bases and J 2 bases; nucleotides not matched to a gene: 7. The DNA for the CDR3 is TGTGCCAGCAGCCAAGAAGGACTAGCGACCTACAATGAGCAGTTCTTC. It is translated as CASSQEGLATYNEQFF.

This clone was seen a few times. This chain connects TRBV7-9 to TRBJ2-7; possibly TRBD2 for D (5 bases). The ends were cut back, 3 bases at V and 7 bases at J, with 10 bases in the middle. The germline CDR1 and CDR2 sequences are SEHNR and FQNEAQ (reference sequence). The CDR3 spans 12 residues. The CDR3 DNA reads TGTGCCAGCAGCTTGGATCCGGGGGAGCAGTACTTC. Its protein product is CASSLDPGEQYF.

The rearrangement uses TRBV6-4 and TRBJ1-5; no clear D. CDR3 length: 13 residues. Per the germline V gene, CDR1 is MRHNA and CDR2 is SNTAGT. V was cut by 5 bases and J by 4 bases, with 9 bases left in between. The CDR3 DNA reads TGTGCCAGCAGTCCCACCCAAAATCAGCCCCAGCATTTT. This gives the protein CASSPTQNQPQHF.